The source of this TCR beta chain is a study of patients and donors after allogeneic stem cell transplantation. MiXCR, applied by TCRdb to the RT-PCR reads, yields one record per CDR3 protein. The sample lists 800,000 to 1,000,000 distinct CDR3 sequences; over 15% were seen once. CDR3 length: 13 amino acids. The sample was blood, either unsorted or a sorted T cell fraction (not recorded which). This TCR derives from a human donor who was either an allogeneic HSCT recipient or a stem cell or donor lymphocyte infusion donor (not recorded which). It is not recorded whose cells these are; they may come from a transplant donor. The rearrangement uses TRBV21-1 and TRBJ1-1; the table calls TRBD1, which could not be checked here. TRBV21-1 is flagged as a pseudogene. CDR3 nucleotide sequence: TGTGCCAGCAGTGACGAGGGGGCGGCTGAAGCTTTCTTT. This gives the protein CASSDEGAAEAFF.